This is a list of T cell receptor beta chains from one sample in a study of response to subunit inactivated influenza vaccine. TCRdb re-called the RT-PCR reads with MiXCR, one entry per CDR3 protein. The sample carries 500,000 or so distinct CDR3 sequences, approximately 15% recorded once. The sample in question was CD4+ T cells sorted from PBMCs, obtained about 24 months after vaccination. All receptors come from a man aged 45 to 75 who received an inactivated influenza vaccine. Both conserved end residues are part of each CDR3. Fields, in order: D gene, J gene, clone size, V gene, CDR3 DNA, CDR3 protein. The D gene is left open where the match is weak. The size of a clone is reported for some rows only, either as once, few or many, or as a class for expanded clones.

NA,TRBJ1-2,few,TRBV29-1,TGCAGCGATGCGGAACACGGCGCCTTTGGCTACACCTTC,CSDAEHGAFGYTF
TRBD1,TRBJ1-4,many,TRBV4-1,TGCGCCAGCAGCCCCCGGGACAGGGGAGGGGAAAAACTGTTTTTT,CASSPRDRGGEKLFF
TRBD2,TRBJ2-5,few,TRBV20-1,TGCAGTGGGACTAGCGGGATGGAGACCCAGTACTTC,CSGTSGMETQYF
TRBD2,TRBJ2-1,NA,TRBV7-2,TGTGCCAGCAGCCCAATTCACGGGGGGGCCAATGAGCAGTTCTTC,CASSPIHGGANEQFF
TRBD2,TRBJ2-7,many,TRBV5-1,TGCGCCAGCAGCCCCGTAGCGGGAGCGGCAAACGAGCAGTACTTC,CASSPVAGAANEQYF
NA,TRBJ2-1,NA,TRBV29-1,TGCAGCGTTGGATCCCCAGAGCAGTTCTTC,CSVGSPEQFF
NA,TRBJ2-5,NA,TRBV2,TGTGCCAGCAGGCTTGCAGGGGAGACCCAGTACTTC,CASRLAGETQYF
NA,TRBJ2-5,NA,TRBV2,TGTGCCGGATGGGGACTTCAAGAGACCCAGTACTTC,CAGWGLQETQYF
NA,TRBJ2-1,NA,TRBV5-1,TGCGCCAGCAGCTTACGTTCTAGGGATGAGCAGTTCTTC,CASSLRSRDEQFF
NA,TRBJ2-3,NA,TRBV18,TGTGCCAGCTCACCTCTCCCCACAGATACGCAGTATTTT,CASSPLPTDTQYF
TRBD1,TRBJ2-1,few,TRBV6-9,TGTGCCAGCAACAAATTGAGGGGGCGCGAGTTCAATGAGCAGTTCTTC,CASNKLRGREFNEQFF
NA,TRBJ2-7,few,TRBV4-3,TGCGCCAGCAGCCTCCGGGTCGAACTCTCCTACGAGCAGTACTTC,CASSLRVELSYEQYF
TRBD1,TRBJ2-7,many,TRBV29-1,TGCAGCGTTGTGGGGGACAGTATCTCCTACGAGCAGTACTTC,CSVVGDSISYEQYF
NA,TRBJ2-7,many,TRBV27,TGTGCCAGCAGCCTGCAGAGGGGAGGGGGCTACGAGCAGTACTTC,CASSLQRGGGYEQYF
NA,TRBJ1-4,few,TRBV11-2,TGTGCCAGCAGCTCCCTGAAGCGGGGGGCGAGTGAAAAACTGTTTTTT,CASSSLKRGASEKLFF
TRBD1,TRBJ2-3,NA,TRBV29-1,TGCAGCGTTGAAAGGACAGGTGGCACAGATACGCAGTATTTT,CSVERTGGTDTQYF
NA,TRBJ2-3,few,TRBV20-1,TGCAGTGCTGACCCCGTGGGGGGGACAGGCAATACGCAGTATTTT,CSADPVGGTGNTQYF
TRBD2,TRBJ2-2,NA,TRBV5-1,TGCGCCAGCAGCTGGGGGGGGTCGAACACCGGGGAGCTGTTTTTT,CASSWGGSNTGELFF
NA,TRBJ2-7,NA,TRBV20-1,TGCAGTGCACAGAAAGACGGCTACGAGCAGTACTTC,CSAQKDGYEQYF
NA,TRBJ1-1,few,TRBV10-1,TGCGCCAGCAGTGAGCAGAGGAACACTGAAGCTTTCTTT,CASSEQRNTEAFF
NA,TRBJ2-7,few,TRBV30,TGTGCCTGGACCCGGATGGGAAGCGAGCAGTACTTC,CAWTRMGSEQYF
TRBD1,TRBJ1-2,few,TRBV7-3,TGTGCCAGCAGCGCACCGGGACAGGGTAACTATGGCTACACCTTC,CASSAPGQGNYGYTF
NA,TRBJ1-4,few,TRBV5-1,TGCGCCAGCAGCCAGGCAGCAACTAATGAAAAACTGTTTTTT,CASSQAATNEKLFF
NA,TRBJ1-2,NA,TRBV6-2/TRBV6-3,TGTGCCAGCAGTGATATCCTACAGAACTATGGCTACACCTTC,CASSDILQNYGYTF
TRBD2,TRBJ2-1,many,TRBV7-2,TGCGCCAGCAGCTTTCTCGCGGGGGGGCGCAATGAGCAGTTCTTC,CASSFLAGGRNEQFF
TRBD1,TRBJ2-7,NA,TRBV6-6,TGTGCCAGCACCACGGGACAGAACTACGAGCAGTACTTC,CASTTGQNYEQYF
NA,TRBJ2-1,NA,TRBV4-1,TGCGCCAGCAGCCGCCTGGGGCTAGCGTTGAATGAGCAGTTCTTC,CASSRLGLALNEQFF
NA,TRBJ1-1,few,TRBV15,TGTGCCACCAGCAGAGGCGGGGCTCTGAGGAACACTGAAGCTTTCTTT,CATSRGGALRNTEAFF
NA,TRBJ2-6,few,TRBV7-6,TGTGCCAGCAGCTCCACCCCTGGGGCCAACGTCCTGACTTTC,CASSSTPGANVLTF
TRBD1,TRBJ1-1,few,TRBV6-2/TRBV6-3,TGTGCCAGCAGTTACTCGCCGGGACAGGTGAACACTGAAGCTTTCTTT,CASSYSPGQVNTEAFF
NA,TRBJ2-5,NA,TRBV12-3/TRBV12-4,TGTGCCAGCACCCCCTCGGGAACACAAGAGACCCAGTACTTC,CASTPSGTQETQYF
TRBD1,TRBJ2-2,many,TRBV18,TGTGCCAGCTCGACAGGGTACACCGGGGAGCTGTTTTTT,CASSTGYTGELFF
TRBD2,TRBJ2-3,few,TRBV9,TGTGCCAGCAGCTCCGGGGGGAGAGGCACAGATACGCAGTATTTT,CASSSGGRGTDTQYF
NA,TRBJ1-5,few,TRBV4-1,TGCGCCAGCAGCCAAGGGGGAGGCCGCAATCAGCCCCAGCATTTT,CASSQGGGRNQPQHF
NA,TRBJ2-7,NA,TRBV7-8,TGTGCCAGCAGCCGACGACGGGCAGAAAGCTCCTACGAGCAGTACTTC,CASSRRRAESSYEQYF
NA,TRBJ2-5,NA,TRBV2,TGTGCCAGCAGTGTATTCCTACTTAAAGAGACCCAGTACTTC,CASSVFLLKETQYF
TRBD2,TRBJ2-3,many,TRBV25-1,TGTGCCAGCAGTACCCTAAGGGCAACTAGCGAACTGAGCACAGATACGCAGTATTTT,CASSTLRATSELSTDTQYF
NA,TRBJ2-1,NA,TRBV11-2,TGTGCCAGCAGCTTGATCCGTGGGAATTCCAATGAGCAGTTCTTC,CASSLIRGNSNEQFF
NA,TRBJ1-2,NA,TRBV20-1,TGCAGTGCTAGAGTCGTTTATGGCTACACCTTC,CSARVVYGYTF
TRBD1,TRBJ1-4,NA,TRBV12-3/TRBV12-4,TGTGCCAGCGCGCCGTCTCGCGGGACAGGGGGCGAAAAACTGTTTTTT,CASAPSRGTGGEKLFF
TRBD2,TRBJ2-1,NA,TRBV24-1,TGTGCCACCAGTGGAGCTAGCGGAGACAATGAGCAGTTCTTC,CATSGASGDNEQFF
NA,TRBJ1-2,few,TRBV28,TGTGCCAGTTCCTCACCTCCTATAAACTATGGCTACACCTTC,CASSSPPINYGYTF
NA,TRBJ1-4,many,TRBV12-3/TRBV12-4,TGTGCCAGCACTCTCACAGCAACTAATGAAAAACTGTTTTTT,CASTLTATNEKLFF
NA,TRBJ2-3,NA,TRBV24-1,TGTGCCACCAGGGGAGGGGGAATCCCAGATACGCAGTATTTT,CATRGGGIPDTQYF
TRBD2,TRBJ2-1,few,TRBV7-2,TGTGCCAGCAGCTTAGTTCCCGGGAGGACCATCGGAAATGAGCAGTTCTTC,CASSLVPGRTIGNEQFF
NA,TRBJ2-3,NA,TRBV30,TGTGCCTGGAGAGAAGGGGGACTCCAAGATACGCAGTATTTT,CAWREGGLQDTQYF
TRBD2,TRBJ2-3,few,TRBV7-9,TGTGCCAGCAGCTTTATCCTAGCGGGGGTGGATACGCAGTATTTT,CASSFILAGVDTQYF
NA,TRBJ1-1,NA,TRBV20-1,TGCAGTGCTCGGTCAGGGAACCAGAACACTGAAGCTTTCTTT,CSARSGNQNTEAFF
NA,TRBJ1-1,NA,TRBV6-2/TRBV6-3,TGTGCCAGCAGTCCTAACGACAGGAACACTGAAGCTTTCTTT,CASSPNDRNTEAFF
TRBD2,TRBJ2-4,many,TRBV6-1,TGTGCCAGCGGACGGGGTAGCGGGAGCCCCCAGTACTTC,CASGRGSGSPQYF
NA,TRBJ2-7,NA,TRBV2,TGTGCCAGCATGTCGCCCCTCAGACAGGCCCAATCTACTTTC,CASMSPLRQAQSTF
TRBD2,TRBJ2-1,NA,TRBV3-1,TGTGCCAGCAGCCGAACCGAGAATCTAGCGGGGACCAATGAGCAGTTCTTC,CASSRTENLAGTNEQFF